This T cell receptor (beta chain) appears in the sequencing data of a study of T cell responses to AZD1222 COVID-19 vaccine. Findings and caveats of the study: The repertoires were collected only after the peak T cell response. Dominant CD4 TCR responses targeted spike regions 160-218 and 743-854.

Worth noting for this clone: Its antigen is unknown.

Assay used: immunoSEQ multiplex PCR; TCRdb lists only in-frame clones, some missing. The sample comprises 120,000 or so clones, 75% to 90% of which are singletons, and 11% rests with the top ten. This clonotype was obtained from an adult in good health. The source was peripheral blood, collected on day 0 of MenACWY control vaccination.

As DNA, the CDR3 is TGTGCCAGCAGAGGACAGGGACTTGAAGCTTTCTTT. This gives the protein CASRGQGLEAFF. The chain employs TRBV27 and TRBJ1-1; 8 bases map to TRBD1. This CDR3 spans 12 amino acids. V dropped 6 bases and J dropped 7; count of bases not matched to a gene: 4. Germline lookup yields CDR1 MNHEY and CDR2 SMNVEV (reference sequence).